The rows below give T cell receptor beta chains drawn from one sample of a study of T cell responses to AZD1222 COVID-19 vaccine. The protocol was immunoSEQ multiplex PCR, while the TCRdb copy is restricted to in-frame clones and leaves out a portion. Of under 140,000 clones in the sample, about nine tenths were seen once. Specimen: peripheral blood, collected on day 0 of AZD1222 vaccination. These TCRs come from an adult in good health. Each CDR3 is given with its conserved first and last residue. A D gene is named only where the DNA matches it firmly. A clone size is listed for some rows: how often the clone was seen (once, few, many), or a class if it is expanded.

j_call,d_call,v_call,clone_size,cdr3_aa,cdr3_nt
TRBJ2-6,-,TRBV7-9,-,CASSKTELRDSGANVLTF,TGTGCCAGCAGCAAGACAGAACTTCGAGACTCTGGGGCCAACGTCCTGACTTTC
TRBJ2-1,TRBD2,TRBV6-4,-,CASSVTSGAANEQFF,TGTGCCAGCAGTGTAACTAGCGGGGCAGCGAATGAGCAGTTCTTC
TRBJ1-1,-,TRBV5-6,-,CASSLRHMNTEAFF,TGTGCCAGCAGCTTGAGGCACATGAACACTGAAGCTTTCTTT
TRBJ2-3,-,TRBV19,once,CASSPEGGFADTQYF,TGTGCCAGTAGCCCGGAAGGGGGGTTTGCAGATACGCAGTATTTT
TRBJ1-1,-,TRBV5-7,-,CASVAVVNTEAFF,TGTGCCAGCGTTGCGGTGGTGAACACTGAAGCTTTCTTT
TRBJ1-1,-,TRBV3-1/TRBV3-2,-,CASSQGRNTEAFF,TGTGCCAGCAGCCAAGGACGGAACACTGAAGCTTTCTTT
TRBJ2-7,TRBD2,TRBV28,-,CASSLRSSPSGGATYEQYF,TGTGCCAGCAGTTTACGGTCCTCACCTAGCGGGGGGGCTACCTACGAGCAGTACTTC
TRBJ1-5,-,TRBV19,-,CASKPSWDSNQPQHF,TGTGCCAGTAAACCCTCCTGGGATAGCAATCAGCCCCAGCATTTT
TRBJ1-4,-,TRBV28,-,CASSTGGLRRGEKLFF,TGTGCCAGCAGCACCGGGGGGTTAAGGAGAGGTGAAAAACTGTTTTTT
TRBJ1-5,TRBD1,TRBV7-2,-,CASSSGTGRGQPQHF,TGTGCCAGCAGCTCCGGGACAGGACGGGGTCAGCCCCAGCATTTT
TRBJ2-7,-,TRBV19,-,CASSIQGYRGVEQYF,TGTGCCAGTAGTATTCAGGGATATCGTGGGGTCGAGCAGTACTTC
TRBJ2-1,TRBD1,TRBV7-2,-,CASSSQTGHNNEQFF,TGTGCCAGCAGCTCTCAGACAGGGCACAACAATGAGCAGTTCTTC
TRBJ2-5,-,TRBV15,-,CATSRDGGAGETQYF,TGTGCCACCAGCAGAGACGGGGGCGCGGGGGAGACCCAGTACTTC
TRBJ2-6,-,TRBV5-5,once,CASSRMEGTGANVLTF,TGTGCCAGCAGCAGGATGGAGGGGACTGGGGCCAACGTCCTGACTTTC
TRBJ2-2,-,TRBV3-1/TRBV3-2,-,CASMDSMGELFF,TGTGCCAGCATGGATAGCATGGGGGAGCTGTTTTTT
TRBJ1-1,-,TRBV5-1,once,CASSLPRTDLNTEAFF,TGCGCCAGCAGCTTGCCCCGGACTGACCTGAACACTGAAGCTTTCTTT